This T cell receptor (beta chain) was sequenced during a study of blood T cell repertoires in COVID-19 (dated by TCRdb to about 2020). The study in broad terms: Samples covering the acute and convalescent phases of COVID-19 were provided by collaborators in the United States, Italy and Spain. The material from the prospective study consisted of cDNA or gDNA derived from T cells, B-cell-depleted T cells, or PBMCs. Deeply sampled blood TCRbeta repertoires from subjects exposed to, actively infected with, or recovered from COVID-19 were included in the dataset. A freely available public database, intended as a resource for researchers studying the immune response to SARS-CoV-2, is where the repertoires were released. The samples were drawn from the first 160 participants of the ongoing ImmuneRACE study and from some 1,300 subjects provided by 6 global collaborators. Nearly every sample came with metadata listing a de-identified subject ID, COVID-19 status, age in years and sex. Where available, HLA class I and class II types were obtained from metadata supplied by the sample provider rather than from assay-based typing.

The immunoSEQ Assay, a bias-controlled multiplex PCR, was used to amplify TCRbeta CDR3 regions from genomic DNA. From the authors' description of their analysis: Nucleated cell counts per sample were estimated from amplification of reference gene primers within the assay. To quantify the absolute abundance of each unique TCRbeta CDR3 rearrangement, sequence reads were collapsed and filtered. For each sample, productive Simpson clonality was calculated by taking the square root of Simpson's diversity index across productive rearrangements. The table comes from immuneACCESS by way of TCRdb, which keeps in-frame sequences with V and J called. Part of the clones is missing from these tables; in studies checked, under half for an unresolved V gene and the rest for unknown reasons. V, J and clone size reflect that table, while D and trimming were determined from the DNA. The sample table records 60,000 to 95,000 clones; around nine tenths of these occur just once. Approximately 15% of the sample is taken by the ten largest.

Turning to this clone: Its antigen is unknown. Base qualities are missing; no much larger clone stands one base away.

The collaborating institutions used their own protocols to collect whole blood in K2EDTA tubes. For TCRbeta analysis, collaborator samples were shipped as frozen whole blood, as isolated PBMCs, or as DNA extracted from either sample type. From its cysteine to its phenylalanine, the CDR3 spans 15 amino acids. Solely the CDR3 DNA is kept, with 45 bases framed from the first base. Looking up the germline V gene (reference sequence) yields CDR1 LNHNV and CDR2 YYDKDF. V drops 2 bases and J drops 6 bases, leaving 16 bases in between. Beyond this particular receptor, the publication reports: Clinical and demographic metadata were provided uncurated, with the amount varying by source and participant.

The origin of this receptor is a woman over 75 with active or convalescent COVID-19. The chain is assembled from TRBV15 and TRBJ1-1, with a weak D call of TRBD1 (6 bases match). Material for sequencing was peripheral blood. For the CDR3, the sequence is CATSRTRDTGAEAFF. The nucleotide sequence is given as TGTGCCACCAGCAGAACCCGGGACACCGGGGCTGAAGCTTTCTTT.